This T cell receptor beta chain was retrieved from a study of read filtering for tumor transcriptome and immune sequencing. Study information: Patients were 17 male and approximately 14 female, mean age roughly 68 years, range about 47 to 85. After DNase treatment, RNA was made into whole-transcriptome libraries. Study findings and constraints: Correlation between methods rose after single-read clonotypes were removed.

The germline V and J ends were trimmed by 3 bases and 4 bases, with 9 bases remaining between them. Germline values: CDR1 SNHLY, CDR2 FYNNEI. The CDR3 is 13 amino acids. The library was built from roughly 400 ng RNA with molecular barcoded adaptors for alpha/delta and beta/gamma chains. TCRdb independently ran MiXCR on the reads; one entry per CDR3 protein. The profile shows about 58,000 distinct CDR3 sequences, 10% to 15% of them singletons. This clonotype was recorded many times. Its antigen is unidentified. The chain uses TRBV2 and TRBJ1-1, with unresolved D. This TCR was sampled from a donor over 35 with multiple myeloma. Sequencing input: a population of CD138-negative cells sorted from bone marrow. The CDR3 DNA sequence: TGTGCCAGCAGTGATTTCACGACCACTGAAGCTTTCTTT. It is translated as CASSDFTTTEAFF.